The sequence of this T cell receptor (beta chain) was determined in a study of neurological immune-mediated disorders. This clonotype was seen repeatedly, ten times or more. Its antigen is unknown. The cDNA came from 5'RACE, which used 10-nucleotide random UMIs. TCRdb reprocessed the 5' RACE reads with MiXCR, giving one entry per CDR3 protein. The sample comprises about 50,000 distinct CDR3 sequences, 3% to 4% of which are singletons, and approximately 6.3% rests with the top ten. Unsorted libraries were derived from 2 million PBMCs stored at -80 C. Study-wide results and caveats: Healthy controls had more TCR clonal expansion than multiple sclerosis, which showed the least, whereas HTLV-1-associated myelopathy showed the most. With the multiple sclerosis repertoire cluster, none of the clinical or MRI features showed an association.

Per germline, CDR1 LNHNV and CDR2 YYDKDF (reference sequence). This CDR3 region has 15 residues. The J segment lost 2 bases and the V segment lost 5 bases, leaving 6 bases of the junction unmatched. The sequence derives from a man between 35 and 55 years old with multiple sclerosis. The chain uses TRBV15 and TRBJ2-3; 8 bases map to TRBD2. Input material: PBMCs. The CDR3 DNA sequence: TGTGCCACCAGCCCACCGGGGGGGCACACAGATACGCAGTATTTT. Protein product: CATSPPGGHTDTQYF. Drawing the rest from reference TRBV15 and TRBJ2-3, the complete variable domain is DAMVIQNPRYQVTQFGKPVTLSCSQTLNHNVMYWYQQKSSQAPKLLFHYYDKDFNNEADTPDNFQSRRPNTSFCFLDIRSPGLGDTAMYLCATSPPGGHTDTQYFGPGTRLTVL.